The sequence of this TCR beta chain was determined in a study of post-analysis software for immune sequencing data. Germline CDR1 and CDR2: DFQATT and SNEGSKA (reference sequence). The CDR3 runs to 17 residues. Trimming removed 0 bases at V and 6 bases at J, with 22 bases between. This clonotype occurred a few times. Its antigen is unknown. The study, taken as a whole, reports: In patients, TRBV5-6, TRBV5-1 and TRBV20-1 belonged to five TRBV segments found more frequently than in controls.

Tagging with unique molecular identifiers was a feature of the TCR beta cDNA libraries. With roughly 1 to 10 million T cells as the source, 540,000 or so cDNA molecules resulted. TCRdb reanalysed the PCR reads using MiXCR and keeps one entry per CDR3 protein. Here the sample spans 650,000 to 900,000 distinct CDR3 sequences, 46% being singletons. The sequencing sample was made of blood. The origin of this receptor is a girl aged 10 to 17 with multiple sclerosis. The gene calls are TRBV20-1 and TRBJ2-3; TRBD2 is a possible D gene (5 bases). The CDR3 region is CSARDWGADPNWDTQYF. CDR3 nucleotide sequence: TGCAGTGCTAGAGATTGGGGAGCGGACCCGAATTGGGATACGCAGTATTTT.